A selection of T cell receptor beta chains follows, all from one sample in a study of response to subunit inactivated influenza vaccine. TCRdb analysed the RT-PCR reads with MiXCR anew, one entry per CDR3 protein. The table records approximately 520,000 distinct CDR3 sequences, 25% of them present only once. The source was CD4+ T cells sorted from PBMCs, collected 5 to 6 days after vaccination. The receptors come from a man aged 45-65 years who received an inactivated influenza vaccine. Both conserved end residues are part of each CDR3. Each record gives: D gene, clone size, V gene, J gene, CDR3 protein, CDR3 DNA. The D gene is left open where the match is weak. The size of a clone is reported for some rows only, either as once, few or many, or as a class for expanded clones.

D: TRBD2; size: many; V: TRBV12-3/TRBV12-4; J: TRBJ2-1; CDR3: CASTLTSGYSYNEQFF; DNA: TGTGCCAGCACCCTGACTAGCGGGTACTCCTACAATGAGCAGTTCTTC
D: TRBD1; size: few; V: TRBV27; J: TRBJ2-1; CDR3: CASTRDRGWNEQFF; DNA: TGTGCCAGCACACGGGACAGGGGGTGGAATGAGCAGTTCTTC
D: NA; size: NA; V: TRBV25-1; J: TRBJ1-1; CDR3: CASRGLTIPEAFF; DNA: TGTGCCAGCAGGGGACTCACGATACCTGAAGCTTTCTTT
D: NA; size: NA; V: TRBV10-2; J: TRBJ1-1; CDR3: CASSDQMNTEAFF; DNA: TGCGCCAGCAGTGACCAGATGAACACTGAAGCTTTCTTT
D: TRBD2; size: few; V: TRBV12-3/TRBV12-4; J: TRBJ2-1; CDR3: CASSGPLAGVYNEQFF; DNA: TGTGCCAGCAGTGGCCCACTAGCGGGGGTTTACAATGAGCAGTTCTTC
D: NA; size: NA; V: TRBV30; J: TRBJ1-5; CDR3: CAWSGAYSNQPQHF; DNA: TGTGCCTGGAGCGGAGCGTATAGCAATCAGCCCCAGCATTTT
D: TRBD1; size: NA; V: TRBV5-6; J: TRBJ2-3; CDR3: CASSTWTGGRADTQYF; DNA: TGTGCCAGCAGCACCTGGACAGGGGGGCGCGCAGATACGCAGTATTTT
D: NA; size: few; V: TRBV20-1; J: TRBJ2-7; CDR3: CSASREGGVEQYF; DNA: TGCAGTGCTAGCCGCGAGGGGGGGGTCGAGCAGTACTTC
D: NA; size: few; V: TRBV6-2/TRBV6-3; J: TRBJ2-1; CDR3: CASSYRSGLSSYNEQFF; DNA: TGTGCCAGCAGTTACCGGAGCGGCTTAAGCTCCTACAATGAGCAGTTCTTC
D: NA; size: NA; V: TRBV6-4; J: TRBJ2-3; CDR3: CASSDSGVGTDTQYF; DNA: TGTGCCAGCAGTGATTCGGGGGTGGGCACAGATACGCAGTATTTT
D: TRBD2; size: NA; V: TRBV4-3; J: TRBJ2-5; CDR3: CASSRNLAGYQETQYF; DNA: TGCGCCAGCAGCCGAAACTTAGCGGGGTACCAAGAGACCCAGTACTTC
D: NA; size: few; V: TRBV20-1; J: TRBJ1-1; CDR3: CSARWDGGRTEAFF; DNA: TGCAGTGCTAGATGGGATGGGGGTCGGACTGAAGCTTTCTTT
D: TRBD1; size: NA; V: TRBV4-3; J: TRBJ1-4; CDR3: CASSPTQTTGGGEKLFF; DNA: TGCGCCAGCAGCCCGACTCAAACAACAGGGGGCGGCGAAAAACTGTTTTTT
D: NA; size: NA; V: TRBV7-9; J: TRBJ2-2; CDR3: CASSLLLWGNTGELFF; DNA: TGTGCCAGCAGCTTACTTTTATGGGGGAACACCGGGGAGCTGTTTTTT
D: NA; size: NA; V: TRBV7-9; J: TRBJ2-5; CDR3: CASSLDGLGTETQYF; DNA: TGTGCCAGCAGCTTAGATGGTTTGGGGACAGAGACCCAGTACTTC
D: NA; size: NA; V: TRBV11-2; J: TRBJ2-3; CDR3: CASSPAPVGQDRTDTQYF; DNA: TGTGCCAGCAGCCCTGCTCCTGTCGGCCAGGATAGGACAGATACGCAGTATTTT
D: NA; size: NA; V: TRBV19; J: TRBJ2-2; CDR3: CASRAERNTGELFF; DNA: TGTGCCAGTAGGGCAGAACGTAACACCGGGGAGCTGTTTTTT
D: NA; size: few; V: TRBV5-4; J: TRBJ1-4; CDR3: CASSLEAATNEKLFF; DNA: TGTGCCAGCAGCTTGGAAGCCGCAACTAATGAAAAACTGTTTTTT
D: NA; size: NA; V: TRBV12-3/TRBV12-4; J: TRBJ1-6; CDR3: CASTMGGGSPLHF; DNA: TGTGCCAGCACAATGGGGGGCGGGTCACCCCTCCACTTT
D: NA; size: few; V: TRBV11-2; J: TRBJ2-1; CDR3: CASSFGISDRWRYNEQFF; DNA: TGTGCCAGCAGCTTTGGGATTTCGGATCGGTGGCGCTACAATGAGCAGTTCTTC
D: NA; size: NA; V: TRBV11-2; J: TRBJ2-3; CDR3: CASSLVGCTDTQYF; DNA: TGTGCCAGCAGCTTAGTTGGCTGCACAGATACGCAGTATTTT
D: NA; size: NA; V: TRBV7-2; J: TRBJ2-5; CDR3: CASSFQGLGGETQYF; DNA: TGTGCCAGCAGCTTCCAGGGGCTTGGAGGAGAGACCCAGTACTTC